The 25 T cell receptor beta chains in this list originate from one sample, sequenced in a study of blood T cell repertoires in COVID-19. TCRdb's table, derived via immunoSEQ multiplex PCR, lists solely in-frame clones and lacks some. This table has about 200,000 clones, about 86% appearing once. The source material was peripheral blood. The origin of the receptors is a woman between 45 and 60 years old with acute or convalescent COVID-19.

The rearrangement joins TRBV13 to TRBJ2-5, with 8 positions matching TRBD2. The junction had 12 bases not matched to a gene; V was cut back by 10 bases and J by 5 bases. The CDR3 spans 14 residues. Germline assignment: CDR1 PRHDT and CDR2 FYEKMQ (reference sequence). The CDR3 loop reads CATRPGGSGETQYF. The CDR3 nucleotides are TGTGCCACCCGCCCGGGGGGGTCAGGGGAGACCCAGTACTTC.

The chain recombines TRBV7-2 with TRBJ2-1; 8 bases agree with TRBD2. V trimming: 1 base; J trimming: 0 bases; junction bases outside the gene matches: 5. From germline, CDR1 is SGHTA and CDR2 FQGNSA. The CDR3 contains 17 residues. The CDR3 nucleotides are TGTGCCAGCAGCTTAGTTCGGACTAGCCACTCCTACAATGAGCAGTTCTTC. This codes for CASSLVRTSHSYNEQFF.

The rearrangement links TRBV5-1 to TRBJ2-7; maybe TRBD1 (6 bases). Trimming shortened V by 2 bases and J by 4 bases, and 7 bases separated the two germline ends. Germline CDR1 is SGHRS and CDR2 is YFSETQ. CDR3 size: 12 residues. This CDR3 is CASSLQGYEQYF. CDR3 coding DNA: TGCGCCAGCAGCTTACAGGGTTACGAGCAGTACTTC.

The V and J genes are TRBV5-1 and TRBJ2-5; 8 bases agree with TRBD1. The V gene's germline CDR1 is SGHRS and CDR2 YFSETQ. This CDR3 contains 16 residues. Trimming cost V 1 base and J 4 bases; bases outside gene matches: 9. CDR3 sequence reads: CASSLSRGLYRETQYF. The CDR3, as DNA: TGCGCCAGCAGCTTGTCCAGGGGGCTGTACAGAGAGACCCAGTACTTC.

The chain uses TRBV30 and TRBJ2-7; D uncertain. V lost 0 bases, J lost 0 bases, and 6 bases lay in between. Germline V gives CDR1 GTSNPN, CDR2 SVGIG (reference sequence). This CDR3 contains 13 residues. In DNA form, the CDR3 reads TGTGCCTGGAGTGTGGCGGCCTCCTACGAGCAGTACTTC. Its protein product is CAWSVAASYEQYF.

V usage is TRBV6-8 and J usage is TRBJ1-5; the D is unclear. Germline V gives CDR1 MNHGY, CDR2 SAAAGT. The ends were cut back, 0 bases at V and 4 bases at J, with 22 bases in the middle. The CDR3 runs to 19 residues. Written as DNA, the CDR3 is TGTGCCAGCAGTTACTCGAGGGAGGATACCGGGAACATTAATCAGCCCCAGCATTTT. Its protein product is CASSYSREDTGNINQPQHF.

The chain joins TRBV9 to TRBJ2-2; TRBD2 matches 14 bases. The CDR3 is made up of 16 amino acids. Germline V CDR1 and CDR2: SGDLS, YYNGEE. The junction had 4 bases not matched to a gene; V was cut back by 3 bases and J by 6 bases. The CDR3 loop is CASSDGTSGGAGELFF. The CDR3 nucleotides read TGTGCCAGCAGCGACGGGACTAGCGGGGGAGCCGGGGAGCTGTTTTTT.

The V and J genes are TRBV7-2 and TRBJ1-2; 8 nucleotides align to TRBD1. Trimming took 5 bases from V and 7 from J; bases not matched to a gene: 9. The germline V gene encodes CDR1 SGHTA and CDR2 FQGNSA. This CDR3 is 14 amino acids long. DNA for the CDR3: TGTGCCAGCAGCCAAGGACAGGGAATGCGTGGCTACACCTTC. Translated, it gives CASSQGQGMRGYTF.

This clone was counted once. CDR3 in DNA: TGCGCCAGCAGCCTCTTCTACTGGACAGGGCCCTATGGCTACACCTTC. Its translation: CASSLFYWTGPYGYTF. This chain connects TRBV4-3 to TRBJ1-2, with 8 bases fitting TRBD1. The CDR3 consists of 16 residues. With V trimmed by 4 bases and J by 4 bases, 11 bases remained unmatched. Germline V gene data show CDR1 as LGHNA and CDR2 as YSLEER.

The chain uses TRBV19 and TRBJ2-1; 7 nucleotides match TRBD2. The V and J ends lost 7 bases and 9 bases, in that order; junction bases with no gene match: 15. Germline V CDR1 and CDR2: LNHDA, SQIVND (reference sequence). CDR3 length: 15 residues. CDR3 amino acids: CASKLTSTLRGEQFF. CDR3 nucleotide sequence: TGTGCCAGTAAGCTGACTAGCACCCTTCGGGGTGAGCAGTTCTTC.

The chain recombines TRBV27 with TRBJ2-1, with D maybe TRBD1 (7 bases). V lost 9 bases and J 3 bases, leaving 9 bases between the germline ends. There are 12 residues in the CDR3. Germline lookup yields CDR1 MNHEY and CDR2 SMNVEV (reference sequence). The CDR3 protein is CASQGGYNEQFF. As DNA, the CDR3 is TGTGCCAGTCAGGGGGGCTACAATGAGCAGTTCTTC.

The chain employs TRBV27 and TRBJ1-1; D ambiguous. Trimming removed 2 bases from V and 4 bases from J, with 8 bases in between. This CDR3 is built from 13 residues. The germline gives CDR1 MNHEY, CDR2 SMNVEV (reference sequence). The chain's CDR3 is CASSLEASTEAFF. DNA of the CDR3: TGTGCCAGCAGTTTAGAGGCATCCACTGAAGCTTTCTTT.

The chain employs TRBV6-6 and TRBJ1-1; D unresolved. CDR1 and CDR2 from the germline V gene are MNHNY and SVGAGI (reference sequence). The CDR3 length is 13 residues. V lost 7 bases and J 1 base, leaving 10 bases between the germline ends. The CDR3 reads CASTQTQNTEAFF. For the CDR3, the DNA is TGTGCCAGCACCCAAACACAGAACACTGAAGCTTTCTTT.

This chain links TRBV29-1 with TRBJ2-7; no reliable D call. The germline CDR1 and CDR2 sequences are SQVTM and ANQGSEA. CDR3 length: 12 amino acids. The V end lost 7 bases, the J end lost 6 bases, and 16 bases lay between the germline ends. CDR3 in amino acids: CSAETSTPEQYF. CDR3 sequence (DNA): TGCAGCGCGGAGACTTCTACTCCCGAGCAGTACTTC.

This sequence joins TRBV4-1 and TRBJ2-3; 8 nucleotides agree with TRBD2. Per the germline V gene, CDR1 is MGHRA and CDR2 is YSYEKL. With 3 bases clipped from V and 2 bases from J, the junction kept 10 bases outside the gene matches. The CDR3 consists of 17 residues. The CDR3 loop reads CASSQGSGGKITDTQYF. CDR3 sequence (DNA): TGCGCCAGCAGCCAGGGAAGCGGGGGAAAAATCACAGATACGCAGTATTTT.

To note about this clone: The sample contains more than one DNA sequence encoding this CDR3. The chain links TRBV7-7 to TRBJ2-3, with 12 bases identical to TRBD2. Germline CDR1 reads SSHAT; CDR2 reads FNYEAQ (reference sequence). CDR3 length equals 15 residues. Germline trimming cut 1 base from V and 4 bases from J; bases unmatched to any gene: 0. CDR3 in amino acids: CASSLGLAGADTQYF. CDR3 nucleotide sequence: TGTGCCAGCAGCTTAGGACTAGCGGGAGCAGATACGCAGTATTTT. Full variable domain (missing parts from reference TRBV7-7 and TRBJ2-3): GAGVSQSPRYKVTKRGQDVTLRCDPISSHATLYWYQQALGQGPEFLTYFNYEAQPDKSGLPSDRFSAERPEGSISTLTIQRTEQRDSAMYRCASSLGLAGADTQYFGPGTRLTVL.

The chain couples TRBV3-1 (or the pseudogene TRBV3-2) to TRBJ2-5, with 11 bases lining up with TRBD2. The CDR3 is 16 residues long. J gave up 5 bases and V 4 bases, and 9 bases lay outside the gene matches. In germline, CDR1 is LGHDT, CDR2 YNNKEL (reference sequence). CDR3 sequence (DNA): TGTGCCAGCAGCCCCTTGCTAGCGGGAGGTTTGGAGACCCAGTACTTC. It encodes CASSPLLAGGLETQYF.

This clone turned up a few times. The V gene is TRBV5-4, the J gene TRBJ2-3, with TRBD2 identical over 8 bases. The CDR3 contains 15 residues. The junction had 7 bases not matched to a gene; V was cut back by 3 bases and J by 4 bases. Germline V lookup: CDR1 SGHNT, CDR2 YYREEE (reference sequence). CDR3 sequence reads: CASSWGSGRADTQYF. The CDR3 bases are TGTGCCAGCAGCTGGGGGAGCGGGAGAGCAGATACGCAGTATTTT.

CDR3 loop: CASSTRAGYGYTF. The CDR3 coding sequence is TGTGCCAGCAGCACCCGAGCAGGGTATGGCTACACCTTC. J is TRBJ1-2 and V is TRBV9; D perhaps matches TRBD1 (5 bases). Per germline, CDR1 SGDLS and CDR2 YYNGEE. V lost 4 bases, J lost 5 bases, and 12 bases lay in between. The CDR3 totals 13 residues.

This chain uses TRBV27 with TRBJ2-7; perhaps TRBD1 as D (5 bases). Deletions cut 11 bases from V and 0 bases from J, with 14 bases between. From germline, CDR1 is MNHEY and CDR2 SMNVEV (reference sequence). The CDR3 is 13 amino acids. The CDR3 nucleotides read TGTGCCCGACAGCAACAAGCCTCCTACGAGCAGTACTTC. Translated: CARQQQASYEQYF.

The CDR3 sequence: CAISEGHYTGELFF. The CDR3 DNA reads TGTGCCATCAGTGAGGGACATTACACCGGGGAGCTGTTTTTT. The chain joins TRBV10-3 to TRBJ2-2; a weak D match, TRBD1 (5 bases). The CDR3 has 14 residues. Trimming stripped 2 bases from V and 3 bases from J, with 7 bases between. CDR1 ENHRY and CDR2 SYGVKD come from the germline V gene.

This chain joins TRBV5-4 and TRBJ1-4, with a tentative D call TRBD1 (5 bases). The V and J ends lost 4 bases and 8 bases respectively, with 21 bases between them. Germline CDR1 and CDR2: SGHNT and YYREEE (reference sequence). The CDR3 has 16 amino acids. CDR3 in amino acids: CASSPTGPGGGEKLFF. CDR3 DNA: TGTGCCAGCAGCCCTACCGGGCCGGGGGGTGGGGAAAAACTGTTTTTT.

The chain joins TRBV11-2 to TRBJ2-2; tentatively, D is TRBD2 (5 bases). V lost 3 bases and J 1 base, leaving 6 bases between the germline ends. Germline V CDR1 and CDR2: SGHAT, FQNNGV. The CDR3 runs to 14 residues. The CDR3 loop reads CASSFRENTGELFF. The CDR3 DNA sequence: TGTGCCAGCAGCTTTCGGGAGAACACCGGGGAGCTGTTTTTT.

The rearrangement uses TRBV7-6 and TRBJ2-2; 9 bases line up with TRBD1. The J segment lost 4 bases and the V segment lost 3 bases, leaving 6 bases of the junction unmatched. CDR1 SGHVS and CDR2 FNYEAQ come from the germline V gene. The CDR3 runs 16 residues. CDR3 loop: CASSFGTGSPTGELFF. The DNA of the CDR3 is TGTGCCAGCAGCTTCGGGACAGGGAGTCCCACCGGGGAGCTGTTTTTT.

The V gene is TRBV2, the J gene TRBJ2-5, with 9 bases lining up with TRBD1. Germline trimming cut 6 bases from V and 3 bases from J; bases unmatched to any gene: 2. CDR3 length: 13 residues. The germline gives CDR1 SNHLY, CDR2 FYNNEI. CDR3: CASRRDREETQYF. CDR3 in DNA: TGTGCCAGCAGAAGGGACAGGGAAGAGACCCAGTACTTC.